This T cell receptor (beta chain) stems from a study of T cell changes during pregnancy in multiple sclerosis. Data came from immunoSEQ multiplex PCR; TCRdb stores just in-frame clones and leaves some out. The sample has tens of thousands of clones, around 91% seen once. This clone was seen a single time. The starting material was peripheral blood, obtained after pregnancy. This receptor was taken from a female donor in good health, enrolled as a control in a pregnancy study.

The CDR3, as DNA: TGTGCCAGCAGCTTAGCTAGCGGGGGGGCCGGGTCCTACGAGCAGTACTTC. Translating it yields CASSLASGGAGSYEQYF. V gene TRBV7-8 combines with J gene TRBJ2-7; 11 bases line up with TRBD2. Germline CDR1 and CDR2: SGHVS and FQNEAQ. The V and J ends lost 0 bases and 1 base, in that order; junction bases with no gene match: 5. The CDR3 runs 17 residues.